The present T cell receptor (beta chain) was sequenced within a study of T cells in Graves' hyperthyroidism and ophthalmopathy. This CDR3 is 16 amino acids long. CDR1 is DFQATT and CDR2 is SNEGSKA in the germline V gene (reference sequence). The V segment lost 0 bases and the J segment 3 bases; nucleotides outside the gene matches: 3. Investigators excluded patients with uncontrolled infection, other autoimmune disease, pregnancy or lactation. Amplified TCR beta CDR3 regions came from RNA transcripts. First-round RT-PCR of the TCR CDR3 relied on the HTBI primer set. TCRdb re-called the multiplex PCR reads through MiXCR, storing one row per CDR3 protein. In the table there are under 350,000 distinct CDR3 sequences, 15% to 20% of which are singletons. The count of this clonotype is one.

The rearrangement links TRBV20-1 to TRBJ2-1; 12 bases agree with TRBD2. What was sequenced was blood. The TCR sequence derives from a woman aged 55 to 70 with Graves' ophthalmopathy. CDR3 protein: CSARDRTSGVYNEQFF. DNA of the CDR3: TGCAGTGCTAGAGATCGGACTAGCGGGGTCTACAATGAGCAGTTCTTC.